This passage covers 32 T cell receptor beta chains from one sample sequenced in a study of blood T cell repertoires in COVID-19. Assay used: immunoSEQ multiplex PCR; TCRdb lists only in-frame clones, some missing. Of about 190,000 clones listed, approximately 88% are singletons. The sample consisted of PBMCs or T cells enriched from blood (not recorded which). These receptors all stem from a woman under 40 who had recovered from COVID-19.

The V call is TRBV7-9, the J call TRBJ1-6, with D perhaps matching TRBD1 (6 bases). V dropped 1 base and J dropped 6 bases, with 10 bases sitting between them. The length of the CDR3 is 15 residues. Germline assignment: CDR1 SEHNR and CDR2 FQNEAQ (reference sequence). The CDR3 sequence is CASSLETGLNSPLHF. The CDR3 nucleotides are TGTGCCAGCAGCTTAGAAACAGGGCTTAATTCACCCCTCCACTTT.

For the CDR3, the DNA is TGTGCCAGCAGATCCGGGACAGGGACTTACGAGCAGTACGTC. It codes for CASRSGTGTYEQYV. This chain connects TRBV11-2 to TRBJ2-7; 9 nucleotides align to TRBD1. The CDR3 covers 14 residues. Per the germline V gene, CDR1 is SGHAT and CDR2 is FQNNGV. V lost 6 bases to trimming and J lost 4 bases; unmatched junction nucleotides: 7.

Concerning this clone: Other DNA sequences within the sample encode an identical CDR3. The CDR3 nucleotides read TGTGCCAGCAGCCCGGGACAGGGAACCTACGAGCAGTACTTC. It codes for CASSPGQGTYEQYF. The V call is TRBV3-1 (or the pseudogene TRBV3-2), the J call TRBJ2-7; 9 bases are shared with TRBD1. Germline trimming cut 4 bases from V and 2 bases from J; bases unmatched to any gene: 3. The CDR3 sequence is 14 residues long. The germline V gene encodes CDR1 LGHDT and CDR2 YNNKEL (reference sequence).

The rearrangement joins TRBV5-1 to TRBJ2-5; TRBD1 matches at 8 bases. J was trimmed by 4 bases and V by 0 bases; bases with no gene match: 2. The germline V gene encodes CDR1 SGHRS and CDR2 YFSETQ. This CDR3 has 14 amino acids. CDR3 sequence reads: CASSLAGGRETQYF. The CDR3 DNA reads TGCGCCAGCAGCTTGGCAGGGGGCCGAGAGACCCAGTACTTC.

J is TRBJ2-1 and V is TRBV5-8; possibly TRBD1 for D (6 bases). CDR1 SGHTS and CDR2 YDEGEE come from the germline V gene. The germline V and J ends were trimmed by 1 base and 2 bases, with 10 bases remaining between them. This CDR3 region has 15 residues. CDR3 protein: CASSLQGLTYNEQFF. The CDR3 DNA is TGTGCCAGCAGCTTGCAGGGGCTTACCTACAATGAGCAGTTCTTC.

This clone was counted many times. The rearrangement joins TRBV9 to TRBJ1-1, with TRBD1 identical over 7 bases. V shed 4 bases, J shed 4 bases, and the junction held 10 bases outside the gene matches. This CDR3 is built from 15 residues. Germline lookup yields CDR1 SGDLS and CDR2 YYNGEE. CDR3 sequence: CASSHRDSGRTEAFF. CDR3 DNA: TGTGCCAGCAGCCACCGGGACAGCGGCCGCACTGAAGCTTTCTTT.

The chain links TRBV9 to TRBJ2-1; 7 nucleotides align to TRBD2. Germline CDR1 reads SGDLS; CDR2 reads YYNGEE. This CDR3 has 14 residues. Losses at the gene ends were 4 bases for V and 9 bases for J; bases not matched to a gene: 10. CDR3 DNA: TGTGCCAGCAGCCCTGGGGGAGCGGGAAGTGAGCAGTTCTTC. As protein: CASSPGGAGSEQFF.

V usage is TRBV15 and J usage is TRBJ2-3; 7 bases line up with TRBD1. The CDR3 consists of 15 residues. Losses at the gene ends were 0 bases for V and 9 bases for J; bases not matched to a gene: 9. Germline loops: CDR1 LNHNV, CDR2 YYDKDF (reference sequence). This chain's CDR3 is CATSRDTPTGNTQYF. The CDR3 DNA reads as TGTGCCACCAGCAGAGATACCCCGACAGGGAACACGCAGTATTTT. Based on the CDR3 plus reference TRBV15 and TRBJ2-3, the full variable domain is DAMVIQNPRYQVTQFGKPVTLSCSQTLNHNVMYWYQQKSSQAPKLLFHYYDKDFNNEADTPDNFQSRRPNTSFCFLDIRSPGLGDTAMYLCATSRDTPTGNTQYFGPGTRLTVL.

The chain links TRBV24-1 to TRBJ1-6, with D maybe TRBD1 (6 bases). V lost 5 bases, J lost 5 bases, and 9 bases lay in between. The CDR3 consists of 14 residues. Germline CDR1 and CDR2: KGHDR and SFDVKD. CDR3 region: CATSVGQNNSPLHF. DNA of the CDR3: TGTGCCACCAGTGTTGGACAGAATAATTCACCCCTCCACTTT.

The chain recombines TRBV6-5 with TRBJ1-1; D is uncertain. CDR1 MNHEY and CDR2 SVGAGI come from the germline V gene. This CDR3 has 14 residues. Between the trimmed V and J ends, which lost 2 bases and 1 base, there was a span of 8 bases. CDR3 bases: TGTGCCAGCAGTTACCAGGTGGGGAACACTGAAGCTTTCTTT. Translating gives CASSYQVGNTEAFF.

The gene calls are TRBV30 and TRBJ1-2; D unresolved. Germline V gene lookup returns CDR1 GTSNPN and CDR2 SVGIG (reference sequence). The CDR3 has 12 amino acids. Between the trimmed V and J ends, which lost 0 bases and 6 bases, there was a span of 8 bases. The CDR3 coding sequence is TGTGCCTGGAGTGTAATGGGAGATGGCTACACCTTC. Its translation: CAWSVMGDGYTF.

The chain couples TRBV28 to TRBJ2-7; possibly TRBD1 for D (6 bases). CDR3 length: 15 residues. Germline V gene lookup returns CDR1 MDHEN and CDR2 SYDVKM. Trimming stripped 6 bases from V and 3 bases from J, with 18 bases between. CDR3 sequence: CASSPHLIGGYEQYV. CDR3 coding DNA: TGTGCCAGCAGCCCCCATCTTATAGGGGGCTACGAGCAGTACGTC.

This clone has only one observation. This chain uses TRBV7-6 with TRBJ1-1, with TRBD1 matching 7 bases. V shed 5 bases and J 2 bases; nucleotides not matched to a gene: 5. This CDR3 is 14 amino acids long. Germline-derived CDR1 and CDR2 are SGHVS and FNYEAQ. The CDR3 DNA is TGTGCCAGCAGCCACAGGGGTCAAAACACTGAAGCTTTCTTT. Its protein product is CASSHRGQNTEAFF.

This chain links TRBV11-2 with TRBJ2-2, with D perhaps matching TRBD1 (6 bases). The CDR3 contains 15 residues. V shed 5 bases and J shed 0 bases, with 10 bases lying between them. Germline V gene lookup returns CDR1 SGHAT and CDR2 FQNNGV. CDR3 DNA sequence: TGTGCCAGCAGCCAACAGGGATCGAACACCGGGGAGCTGTTTTTT. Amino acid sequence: CASSQQGSNTGELFF.

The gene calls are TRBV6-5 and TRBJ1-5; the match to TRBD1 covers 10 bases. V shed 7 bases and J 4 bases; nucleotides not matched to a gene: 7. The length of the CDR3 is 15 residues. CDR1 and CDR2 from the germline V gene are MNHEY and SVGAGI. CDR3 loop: CASKPGQGLNQPQHF. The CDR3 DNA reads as TGTGCCAGCAAACCGGGACAGGGGTTAAATCAGCCCCAGCATTTT.

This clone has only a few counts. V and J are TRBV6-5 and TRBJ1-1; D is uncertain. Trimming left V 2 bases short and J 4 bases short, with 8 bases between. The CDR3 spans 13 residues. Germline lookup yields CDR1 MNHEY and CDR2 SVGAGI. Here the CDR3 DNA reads TGTGCCAGCAGTTACAGCCGGGGCACTGAAGCTTTCTTT. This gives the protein CASSYSRGTEAFF.

Here the CDR3 DNA reads TGTGCCAGCAGCGACCCCATCACCTCTGGGACAACTACCGGGGGGCTCACTGAAGCTTTCTTT. Translating gives CASSDPITSGTTTGGLTEAFF. This chain links TRBV9 with TRBJ1-1, with TRBD1 as a possible D gene (6 bases). Germline V CDR1 and CDR2: SGDLS, YYNGEE. This CDR3 is built from 21 residues. V gave up 3 bases and J gave up 4 bases, with 34 bases separating them.

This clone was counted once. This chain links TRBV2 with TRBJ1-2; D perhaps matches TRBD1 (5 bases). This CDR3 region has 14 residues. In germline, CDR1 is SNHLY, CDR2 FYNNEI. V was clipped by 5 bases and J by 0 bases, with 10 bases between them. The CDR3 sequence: CASSRTRTNYGYTF. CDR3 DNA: TGTGCCAGCAGTCGGACAAGGACTAACTATGGCTACACCTTC.

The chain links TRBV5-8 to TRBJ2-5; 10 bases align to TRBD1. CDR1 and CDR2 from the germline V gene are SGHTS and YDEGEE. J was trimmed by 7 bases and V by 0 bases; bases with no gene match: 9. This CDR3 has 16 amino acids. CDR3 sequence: CASSLEAGTGAGTQYF. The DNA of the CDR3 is TGTGCCAGCAGCTTGGAAGCCGGGACAGGGGCCGGGACCCAGTACTTC.

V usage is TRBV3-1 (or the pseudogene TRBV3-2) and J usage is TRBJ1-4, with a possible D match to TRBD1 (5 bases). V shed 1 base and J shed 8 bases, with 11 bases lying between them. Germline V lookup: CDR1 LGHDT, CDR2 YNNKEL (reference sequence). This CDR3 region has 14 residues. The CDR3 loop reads CASSQGGSLEKLFF. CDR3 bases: TGTGCCAGCAGCCAAGGGGGCAGCTTGGAAAAACTGTTTTTT.

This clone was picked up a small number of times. CDR3 nucleotide sequence: TGTGCCAGCAGCTTGGGACAGCCCGGTTCACCCCTCCACTTT. Translation gives CASSLGQPGSPLHF. The J gene is TRBJ1-6, the V gene TRBV7-9, with 7 bases matching TRBD1. The V gene's germline CDR1 is SEHNR and CDR2 FQNEAQ (reference sequence). CDR3 length equals 14 residues. Germline trimming cut 3 bases from V and 9 bases from J; bases unmatched to any gene: 5.

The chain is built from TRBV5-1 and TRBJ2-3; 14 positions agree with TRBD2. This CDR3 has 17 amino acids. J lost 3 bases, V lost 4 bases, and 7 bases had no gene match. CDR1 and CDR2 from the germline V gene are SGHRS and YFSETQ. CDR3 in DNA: TGCGCCAGCAGCAAAGGGACTAGCGGGAGAGGTACAGATACGCAGTATTTT. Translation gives CASSKGTSGRGTDTQYF.

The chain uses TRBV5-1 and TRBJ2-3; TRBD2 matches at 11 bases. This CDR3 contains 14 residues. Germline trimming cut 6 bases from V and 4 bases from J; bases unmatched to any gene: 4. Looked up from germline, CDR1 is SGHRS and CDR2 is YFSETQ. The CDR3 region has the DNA TGCGCCAGCAATAGCGGGGGGGTCCCAGATACGCAGTATTTT. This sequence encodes CASNSGGVPDTQYF.

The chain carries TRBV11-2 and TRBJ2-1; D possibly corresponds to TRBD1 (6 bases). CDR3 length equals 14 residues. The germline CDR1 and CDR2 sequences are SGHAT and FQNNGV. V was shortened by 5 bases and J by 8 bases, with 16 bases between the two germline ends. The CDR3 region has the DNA TGTGCCAGCAGCCGAGGGTCAGGGGATGATGAGCAGTTCTTC. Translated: CASSRGSGDDEQFF.

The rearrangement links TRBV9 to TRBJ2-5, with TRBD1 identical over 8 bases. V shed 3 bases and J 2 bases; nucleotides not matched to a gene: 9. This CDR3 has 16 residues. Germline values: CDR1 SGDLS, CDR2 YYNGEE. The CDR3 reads CASSARQGIGQETQYF. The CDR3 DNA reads TGTGCCAGCAGCGCGAGACAGGGGATAGGGCAAGAGACCCAGTACTTC.

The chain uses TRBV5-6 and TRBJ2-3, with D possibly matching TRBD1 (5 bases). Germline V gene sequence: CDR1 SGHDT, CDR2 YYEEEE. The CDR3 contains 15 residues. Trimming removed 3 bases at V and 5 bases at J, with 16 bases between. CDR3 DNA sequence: TGTGCCAGCAGCTACACCAACAGGAAAAAAGATACGCAGTATTTT. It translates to CASSYTNRKKDTQYF.

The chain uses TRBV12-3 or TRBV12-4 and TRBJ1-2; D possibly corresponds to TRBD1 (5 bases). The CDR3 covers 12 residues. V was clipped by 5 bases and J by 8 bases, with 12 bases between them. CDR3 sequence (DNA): TGTGCCAGCAGTGGGGGGAAGGGGGGCTACACCTTC. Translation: CASSGGKGGYTF.

The CDR3 loop is CASSRRDNNEKLFF. CDR3 sequence (DNA): TGTGCCAGCAGCCGCAGGGATAATAATGAAAAACTGTTTTTT. The chain uses TRBV7-6 and TRBJ1-4, with D perhaps matching TRBD1 (5 bases). V was clipped by 5 bases and J by 4 bases, with 11 bases between them. The CDR3 consists of 14 residues. Germline loops: CDR1 SGHVS, CDR2 FNYEAQ.

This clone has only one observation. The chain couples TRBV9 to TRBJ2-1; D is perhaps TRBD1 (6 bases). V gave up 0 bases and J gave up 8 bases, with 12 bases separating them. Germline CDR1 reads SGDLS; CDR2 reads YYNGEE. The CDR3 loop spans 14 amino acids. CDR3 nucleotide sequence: TGTGCCAGCAGCGTAGGGGGGCCTAACGATGAGCAGTTCTTC. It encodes CASSVGGPNDEQFF.

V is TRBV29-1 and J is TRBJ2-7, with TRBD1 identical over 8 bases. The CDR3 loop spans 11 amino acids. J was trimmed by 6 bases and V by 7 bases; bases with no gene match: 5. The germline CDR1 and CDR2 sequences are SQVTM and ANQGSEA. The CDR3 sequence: CSGLDRGEQYV. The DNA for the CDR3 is TGCAGCGGCCTAGACAGGGGCGAGCAGTACGTC.

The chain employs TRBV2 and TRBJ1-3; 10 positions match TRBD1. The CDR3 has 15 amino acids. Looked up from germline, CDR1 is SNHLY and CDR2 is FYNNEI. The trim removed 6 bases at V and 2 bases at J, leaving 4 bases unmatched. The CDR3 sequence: CASRRDRGTGNTIYF. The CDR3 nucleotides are TGTGCCAGCAGGAGGGACAGGGGAACTGGAAACACCATATATTTT.

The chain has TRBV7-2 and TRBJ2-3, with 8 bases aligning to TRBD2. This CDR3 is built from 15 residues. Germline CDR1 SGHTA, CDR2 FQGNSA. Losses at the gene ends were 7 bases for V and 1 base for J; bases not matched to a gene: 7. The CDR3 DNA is TGTGCCAGCAACCCGGGACTAGGACGCACAGATACGCAGTATTTT. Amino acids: CASNPGLGRTDTQYF.